The entry that follows covers one TCR beta chain sequence. Its antigen is unidentified. This sample stems from a study of vaccination effects on CD4 cells after COVID-19. Findings of the study overall: Healthy vaccinees' vaccine-induced clones included only 1 of 255 that recognized common cold coronaviruses. Convalescent patients numbered few in the study; early post-infection timepoints were missing entirely.

CD4+ T cells were isolated after around 10 days of culture. The participants, recipients of two vaccine doses, got either BNT162b2 or mRNA-1273. This table comes from immunoSEQ multiplex PCR, and its TCRdb copy is limited to in-frame clones, with some not included. The sample carries about 66,000 clones, about 67% recorded once. From germline, CDR1 is SEHNR and CDR2 FQNEAQ (reference sequence). CDR3 length: 17 residues. The V end lost 0 bases, the J end lost 0 bases, and 11 bases lay between the germline ends. The rearrangement links TRBV7-9 to TRBJ2-2; no clear D. This TCR derives from a human donor who received a COVID-19 vaccine. This specimen consisted of CD4+ T cells from PBMCs cultured without peptide, obtained after COVID-19 vaccination. The CDR3 region is CASSLALLNANTGELFF. The CDR3 coding sequence is TGTGCCAGCAGCTTAGCCTTGCTGAATGCGAACACCGGGGAGCTGTTTTTT.